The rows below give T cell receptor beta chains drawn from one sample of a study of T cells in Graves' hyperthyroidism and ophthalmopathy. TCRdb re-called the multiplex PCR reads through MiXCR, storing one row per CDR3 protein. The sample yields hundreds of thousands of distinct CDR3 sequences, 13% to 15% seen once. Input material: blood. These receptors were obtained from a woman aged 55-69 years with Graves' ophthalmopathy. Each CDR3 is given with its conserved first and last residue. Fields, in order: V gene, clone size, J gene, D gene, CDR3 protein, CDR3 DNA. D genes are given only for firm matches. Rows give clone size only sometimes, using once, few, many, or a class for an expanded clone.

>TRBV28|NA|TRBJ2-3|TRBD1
CASSTMTGYGLPDTQYF
TGTGCCAGCAGTACCATGACAGGGTATGGTCTCCCAGATACGCAGTATTTT
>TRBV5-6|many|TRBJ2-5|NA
CASSLRHGTPYGETQYF
TGTGCCAGCAGCTTGCGCCACGGGACACCGTACGGAGAGACCCAGTACTTC
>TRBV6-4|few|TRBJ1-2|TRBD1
CASRPSPGTDYGYTF
TGTGCCAGCCGTCCATCCCCCGGGACAGACTATGGCTACACCTTC
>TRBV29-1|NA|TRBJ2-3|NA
CSVEEVTGTDTQYF
TGCAGCGTTGAAGAAGTCACTGGCACAGATACGCAGTATTTT
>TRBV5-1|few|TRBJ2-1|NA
CASSLGRGSSYNEQFF
TGCGCCAGCAGCTTGGGCCGGGGTAGCTCCTACAATGAGCAGTTCTTC
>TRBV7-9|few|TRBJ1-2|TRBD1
CASNRQGSYGYTF
TGTGCCAGCAACCGACAGGGGAGCTATGGCTACACCTTC
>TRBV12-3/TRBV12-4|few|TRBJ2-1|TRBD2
CASSLGGRALSYNKQFF
TGTGCCAGCAGTTTAGGCGGGAGGGCTTTGTCCTACAATAAGCAGTTCTTC
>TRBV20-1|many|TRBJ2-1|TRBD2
CSAIGTSGTNNEQFF
TGCAGTGCGATTGGGACTAGCGGGACGAACAATGAGCAGTTCTTC
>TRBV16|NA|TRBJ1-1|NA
CASSQVTPTANTEAFF
TGTGCCAGCAGCCAAGTAACCCCTACAGCCAACACTGAAGCTTTCTTT
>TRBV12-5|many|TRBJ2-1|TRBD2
CASGTNLAGGNEQFF
TGTGCTAGTGGGACCAACCTAGCGGGAGGCAATGAGCAGTTCTTC
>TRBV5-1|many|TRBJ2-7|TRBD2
CASSQTSANYEQYF
TGCGCCAGCAGCCAGACTAGCGCGAACTACGAGCAGTACTTC
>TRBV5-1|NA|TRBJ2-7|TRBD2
CASSLVGGSQYEQYF
TGCGCCAGCAGCTTAGTCGGCGGGAGTCAATACGAGCAGTACTTC
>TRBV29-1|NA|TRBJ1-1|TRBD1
CSVGGQSTEAFF
TGCAGCGTTGGGGGACAGTCCACTGAAGCTTTCTTT
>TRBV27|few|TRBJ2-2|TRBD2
CASSSPELAGELFF
TGTGCCAGCAGTTCCCCAGAACTAGCGGGGGAGCTGTTTTTT
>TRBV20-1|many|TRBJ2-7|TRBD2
CSATSGRGSYEQYF
TGCAGTGCTACTAGCGGGAGGGGGTCCTACGAGCAGTACTTC
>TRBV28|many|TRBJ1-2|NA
CASSRPNYGYTF
TGTGCCAGCAGCAGACCTAACTATGGCTACACCTTC
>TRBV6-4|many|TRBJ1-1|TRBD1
CASRDRYSNTEAFF
TGTGCCAGCAGGGACAGGTACTCGAACACTGAAGCTTTCTTT
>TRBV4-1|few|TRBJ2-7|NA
CASRTGTHAREQYF
TGCGCCAGCAGAACAGGGACCCATGCCAGGGAGCAGTACTTC
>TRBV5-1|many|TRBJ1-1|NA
CASSLSTAPEGAFF
TGCGCCAGCAGCTTGTCAACGGCCCCCGAGGGAGCTTTCTTT
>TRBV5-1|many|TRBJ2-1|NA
CASSLEWGGEQFF
TGCGCCAGCAGCTTGGAATGGGGAGGTGAGCAGTTCTTC
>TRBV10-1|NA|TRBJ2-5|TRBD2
CASSEGVAGGQETQYF
TGCGCCAGCAGTGAGGGGGTAGCGGGGGGCCAAGAGACCCAGTACTTC
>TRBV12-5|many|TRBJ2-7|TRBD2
CASGLVWEGLDEQYF
TGTGCTAGTGGTTTGGTGTGGGAGGGCCTGGACGAGCAGTACTTC
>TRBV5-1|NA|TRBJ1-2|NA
CASSLGGDYTF
TGCGCCAGCAGCTTGGGGGGTGACTACACCTTC
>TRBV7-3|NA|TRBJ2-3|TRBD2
CASSLMGTSGRSEPDTQYF
TGTGCCAGCAGCTTAATGGGGACTAGCGGGAGGAGCGAGCCAGATACGCAGTATTTT
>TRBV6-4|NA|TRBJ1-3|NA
CASSEGPGNTIYF
TGTGCCAGCAGCGAGGGGCCTGGAAACACCATATATTTT
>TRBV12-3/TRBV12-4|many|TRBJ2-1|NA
CASSRLRGVDEQFF
TGTGCCAGCAGCCGTTTAAGGGGGGTAGATGAGCAGTTCTTC
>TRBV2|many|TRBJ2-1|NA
CASSVSGNEQFF
TGTGCCAGCAGTGTATCGGGGAATGAGCAGTTCTTC
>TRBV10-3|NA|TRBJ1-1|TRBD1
CAISSGTGGSNTEAFF
TGTGCCATCAGTAGCGGGACAGGGGGCTCGAACACTGAAGCTTTCTTT
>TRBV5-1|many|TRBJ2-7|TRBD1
CASSSGAGGGYEQYF
TGCGCCAGCAGCTCTGGGGCAGGGGGCGGCTACGAGCAGTACTTC
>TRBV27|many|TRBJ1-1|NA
CASSFNSLQSEAFF
TGTGCCAGCAGTTTTAACAGCCTCCAGAGTGAAGCTTTCTTT
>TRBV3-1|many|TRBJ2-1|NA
CASSQAAGYNEQFF
TGTGCCAGCAGCCAAGCCGCAGGATACAATGAGCAGTTCTTC
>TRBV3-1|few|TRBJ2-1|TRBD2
CASSWTSGRAGEQFF
TGTGCCAGCAGCTGGACTAGCGGGAGGGCCGGGGAGCAGTTCTTC
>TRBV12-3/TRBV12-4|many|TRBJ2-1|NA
CASNRAIRGEQFF
TGTGCCAGCAACCGGGCCATTAGGGGTGAGCAGTTCTTC
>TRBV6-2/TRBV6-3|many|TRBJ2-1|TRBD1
CASSHPGQGYNEQFF
TGTGCCAGCAGTCATCCGGGACAGGGCTACAATGAGCAGTTCTTC
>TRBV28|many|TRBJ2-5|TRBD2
CASSLLAGGLLETQYF
TGTGCCAGCAGTTTACTAGCGGGAGGCCTCCTGGAGACCCAGTACTTC
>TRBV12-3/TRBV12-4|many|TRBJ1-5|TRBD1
CASSPHGTGVGTLSNQPQHF
TGTGCCAGCAGTCCCCACGGGACAGGGGTAGGAACTTTAAGCAATCAGCCCCAGCATTTT
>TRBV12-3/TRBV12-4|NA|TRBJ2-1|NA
CASSLGPPAYNEQFF
TGTGCCAGCAGTTTGGGCCCCCCGGCCTACAATGAGCAGTTCTTC
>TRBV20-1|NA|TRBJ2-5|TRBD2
CSAATGIGRETQYF
TGCAGTGCAGCCACTGGGATCGGGAGGGAGACCCAGTACTTC
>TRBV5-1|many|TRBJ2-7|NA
CASSLAASAYEQYF
TGCGCCAGCAGCTTGGCGGCTAGCGCCTACGAGCAGTACTTC
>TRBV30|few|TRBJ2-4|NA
CAWSRGVSTAKNIQYF
TGTGCCTGGAGTAGAGGGGTCTCAACGGCCAAAAACATTCAGTACTTC
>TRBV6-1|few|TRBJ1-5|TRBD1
CASSSGQGFQPQHF
TGTGCCAGCAGTTCCGGACAGGGATTTCAGCCCCAGCATTTT
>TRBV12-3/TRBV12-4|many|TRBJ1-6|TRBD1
CASSLAGTAYNSPLHF
TGTGCCAGCAGTTTAGCCGGGACAGCCTATAATTCACCCCTCCACTTT
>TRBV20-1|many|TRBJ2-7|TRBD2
CSARAGLAGGLYEQYF
TGCAGTGCTAGGGCTGGACTAGCGGGAGGACTTTACGAGCAGTACTTC
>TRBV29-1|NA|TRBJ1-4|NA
CSVCVGREKLFF
TGCAGCGTTTGTGTGGGGCGTGAAAAACTGTTTTTT
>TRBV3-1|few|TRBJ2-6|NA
CASSQGGAHSGANVLTF
TGTGCCAGCAGCCAGGGGGGGGCCCACTCTGGGGCCAACGTCCTGACTTTC
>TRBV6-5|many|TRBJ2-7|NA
CASSYGVSGGEQYF
TGTGCCAGCAGTTACGGGGTTAGTGGGGGCGAGCAGTACTTC
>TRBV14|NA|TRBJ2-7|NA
CASSHHVTPYEQYF
TGTGCCAGCAGCCACCACGTCACCCCCTACGAGCAGTACTTC
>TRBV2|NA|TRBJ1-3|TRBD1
CASIRDRGYGNTIYF
TGTGCCAGCATTAGGGACAGGGGGTATGGAAACACCATATATTTT
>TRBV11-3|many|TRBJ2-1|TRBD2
CASSGASGSVEQFF
TGTGCCAGCAGCGGGGCTAGCGGGAGTGTTGAGCAGTTCTTC
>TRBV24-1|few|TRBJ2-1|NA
CATGAGNEQFF
TGTGCCACTGGAGCAGGGAATGAGCAGTTCTTC
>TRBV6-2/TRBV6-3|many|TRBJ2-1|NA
CASSYSGASEQFF
TGTGCCAGCAGTTATTCCGGGGCCTCTGAGCAGTTCTTC
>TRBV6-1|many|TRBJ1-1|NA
CASRSWTASMNTEAFF
TGTGCCAGCAGATCGTGGACAGCCTCGATGAACACTGAAGCTTTCTTT
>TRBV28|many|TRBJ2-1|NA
CASSLLRGAQFF
TGTGCCAGCAGTTTACTTCGTGGGGCGCAGTTCTTC